Described below is a single T cell receptor beta chain sequence and its context. Antigen unknown. Time point given: cycle 4 day 1 (C4D1), after more than 5 weeks of nivolumab. Relapses following autologous stem cell transplantation were seen in all patients, with brentuximab vedotin exposure varying. These data are taken from a study of PD-1 blockade in classical Hodgkin lymphoma. Study results and caveats: Factors driving the repertoire differences, possibly disease activity or prior therapy, remain undefined.

Generated by immunoSEQ multiplex PCR, the TCRdb table keeps only in-frame clones and is missing some. The profile shows some 110,000 clones, about nine tenths of them singletons. The germline gives CDR1 KGHSH, CDR2 LQKENI. Trimming took 3 bases from V and 3 from J; bases not matched to a gene: 12. The CDR3 contains 17 residues. This receptor was identified in a human donor with classical Hodgkin lymphoma. Material: peripheral blood mononuclear cells (PBMCs), obtained before the fourth cycle of nivolumab. The chain carries TRBV18 and TRBJ1-1; TRBD1 agrees at 8 bases. CDR3 coding DNA: TGTGCCAGCTCACCCTCACGAGACAGGGGTGGGGACACTGAAGCTTTCTTT. Translated: CASSPSRDRGGDTEAFF.